Sequencing of this T cell receptor beta chain was carried out in a study of shared clonotypes between healthy human individuals. Study-level findings and limits: Rarefaction curves obtained for sorted subsets showed sequencing incomplete despite large depth. Generally, estimated richness proved larger in naive subsets than it did in memory subsets.

As concerns this clone: Its target is unknown.

The CDR3 runs to 16 residues. Trimming removed 4 bases at V and 3 bases at J, with 19 bases between. Germline V gene lookup returns CDR1 SGHDT and CDR2 YYEEEE. Sequencing was at deep level. Clones were read by immunoSEQ multiplex PCR, and TCRdb kept only the in-frame ones, dropping some. The data show under 850,000 clones, over 90% seen once. Naive CD8 cells lacked CD45RO and underwent positive selection for CCR7, leaving out terminally differentiated effector memory CD45RA+ cells. Only Caucasian adults living in Nashville, Tennessee made up the donor group. Specimen: naive CD8+ T cells sorted from blood. This clonotype was sampled from a man aged 30 to 39 in good health. The rearrangement uses TRBV5-6 and TRBJ1-1; the D gene is possibly TRBD1 (5 bases). In DNA, the CDR3 is TGTGCCAGCAGCGTGGGACTAGCGGGAGGAGACACTGAAGCTTTCTTT. Protein sequence: CASSVGLAGGDTEAFF.